This TCR beta chain is from a study of cytomegalovirus exposure and HLA in healthy donors (dated by TCRdb to 2016 to 2017). Some background on the complete study: In an earlier analysis of 550 to 750 of the donors, approximately 300 Gb of sequence data and some 120 million unique TCR beta sequences from 180 million or so T cells were reported. Roughly 300 gigabases of sequencing data and roughly 81 million unique TCR sequences made up an early release that covered under 750 HLA-typed donors. Of the roughly 390 genotyped donors, about 84% fell in the genetic ancestry cluster associated with self-reported Caucasian donors. The study was designed to test whether signatures of past pathogen exposure could be identified by cataloging public T cell receptors. The study used immunosequencing to profile the T cell repertoires of several hundred subjects and linked those repertoires to cytomegalovirus serostatus. Along with the approximately 650-subject first cohort, a separate validation cohort of approximately 110 different subjects was used. To predict cytomegalovirus infection status, the study combined high-throughput TCR immunosequencing, statistical association of individual TCRs with disease status, and machine learning. In a later analysis, previously published TCR beta repertoires from several hundred donors were re-analyzed and high-resolution HLA genotyping was added so that TCR occurrence patterns could be studied. In the later analysis, no new phenotypic data were used to find candidate immune exposures; instead, reliance was placed on TCR beta sequences and their occurrence across donors. To decide whether each TCR beta V gene segment behaved as functional or pseudogenic, an earlier analysis of some 540 of the donors relied on high-throughput TCR beta sequencing. Donor age, sex, ethnicity and CMV serostatus were collected together with the repertoire data. A later genetic analysis took genome-wide SNP genotypes for about 65% of the roughly 670 donors and used that subset as a discovery cohort. All discovery cohort repertoires had been generated using a single sequencing platform. HLA typing included class I and class II loci at four-digit resolution. Typing coverage differed by locus: A, B, C, DRB1 and DQB1 were typed in about 620-630 donors, DQA1 in 522, DPA1 in 600 to 610, and DPB1 in 400 to 480. Roughly five DR-DQ haplotypes were treated as single units for association and clustering because of strong linkage in the cohort. Across 398 genotyped donors of the cohort, an average of approximately 220,000 unique TCR beta nucleotide sequences per donor were sequenced, and 15% to 20% of those sequences were non-productive. Broad study findings and their caveats: The study listed 170 or so TCR beta chains as associated with cytomegalovirus. A further reported finding was that TCR beta sequences accurately predicted the HLA-A and HLA-B alleles for most subjects in the first cohort. Compared with equally common non-associated chains, HLA-associated TCR beta chains in a later analysis were more clonally expanded and had lower generation probabilities. A later analysis found that TCR association rates varied across HLA loci, with DRB1 alleles showing the most associated TCRs and HLA-C alleles the fewest. In both the original and validation cohorts, the classifier was reported to diagnose cytomegalovirus status with high specificity and sensitivity. A later analysis found that most CMV-associated TCR beta chains appeared HLA-restricted, with HLA associations seemingly driven largely by CMV exposure. While some public TCRs were present in many individuals, most TCR sequences turned up only very rarely across donors. Presence/absence analyses assumed roughly uniform sequencing depth across donors, an assumption that may not hold. The only immune exposure information available for the cohort was CMV serostatus. In this cohort, only TCR beta chains were sequenced, and detectable features were limited by the absence of alpha or paired-chain data. Because the 87-base-pair reads could not distinguish some IMGT-functional V segments, including TRBV6-2 and TRBV6-3, those segments were excluded. The authors suggested that the approach could potentially be extended to other disease states and immunological phenotypes. Correlated functional status among segregating V segments might reflect linkage disequilibrium, but an unknown experimental factor could not be ruled out. V-gene and J-gene trimming of TCR beta chains was associated with a missense DCLRE1C variant in a later genetic analysis, and the association was replicated in an independent cohort. In a later analysis, some 18,000 TCR beta sequences were associated with specific HLA alleles at a false discovery rate of 0.05. Compared with the roughly 700-donor mean, donors in an Asian-associated ancestry cluster had fewer N-insertions in productive TCRs, according to a later genetic analysis. Because some donors lacked HLA typing at each locus, the association tests relied only on the typed subset. A few of the identified cytomegalovirus-associated TCR beta chains were confirmed in vitro to be specific for cytomegalovirus antigens. A later analysis reported that several top co-occurrence clusters appeared linked to parvovirus B19, influenza, CMV and Epstein-Barr virus. When HLA alleles, especially DR and DQ, strongly co-occurred, TCR associations were difficult to assign to individual alleles. Roughly 17 rarely observed V segments, including chromosome 9 orphons, were excluded from the earlier analysis of almost 600 of the donors because counts were too low. A cluster of highly shared sequence variants was judged likely to be a technical artifact of the sequencing pipeline. Broadly in line with IMGT annotations, most TCR beta V segments showed up in productive rearrangements about 87% or about 30% of the time in an earlier analysis of 587 of the donors.

Libraries were constructed by the immunoSEQ multiplex PCR assay. For the multiplex PCR, a mixture combining 60 forward primers for TCR Vbeta segments and 13 reverse primers for TCR Jbeta segments was used. A multiplex PCR assay on genomic DNA amplified the CDR3 region of rearranged TCR beta genes. On the Illumina HiSeq System, the amplified TCR beta libraries were sequenced as 87-base-pair reads. As for how the authors treated the data: In a later analysis, 70 million to 95 million unique TCR beta chains were counted across the approximately 620 repertoires, and about 10 million of these chains were shared by at least two donors. Raw reads were error-corrected and collapsed into unique sequences with a nearest-neighbor algorithm that merged closely related sequences to remove PCR and sequencing errors. V, D and J gene segments were assigned by aligning CDR3 sequences to IMGT reference sequences. For a sequence to be retained, a match of at least six nucleotides was required to both a V gene segment and a J gene segment. Rearrangements were called productive when the CDR3 lacked stop codons and stayed in frame with V and J; all others were non-productive. Following IMGT convention, CDR3 was defined as the stretch from the second conserved V-encoded cysteine up to the conserved J-encoded phenylalanine. The earlier analysis of more than 450 of the donors excluded sequences that lacked an unambiguous match to a single V gene segment. In an earlier analysis of 587 of the donors, a V segment was called functional when productive rearrangements were above 56.7%, and segregating when the standard deviation between donors exceeded 5%. A statistical classification framework was built to diagnose cytomegalovirus status from the catalog of TCR beta chain sequences. In a later analysis, V and J genes were assigned by comparing TCR nucleotide sequences against IMGT/GENE-DB human TR gene sequences. The TCRdist pipeline was used in a later analysis to assign CDR3 sequences and most-parsimonious VDJ recombination scenarios. In a later analysis, each TCR beta chain was defined by its CDR3 amino acid sequence together with its V-gene family, and reads lacking a unique V-gene family were excluded. As a way to deal with suspected cross-contamination and a sequencing artifact, a later analysis dropped hundreds of nucleotide sequences that were highly shared and had low generation probability. A later analysis calculated a clonal expansion index for each public chain from normalized within-repertoire ranks of inferred template counts. Generation probabilities in a later analysis came from a VDJ recombination model fitted to out-of-frame rearrangements, and those results were checked against IGoR. A later analysis scored TCR-TCR, TCR-HLA and TCR-CMV co-occurrence with hypergeometric tests, applying a repertoire-size bias correction to TCR pairs. False discovery rates were estimated in a later analysis by permuting HLA or CMV assignments 20 times. In a later analysis, co-occurring TCRs were grouped using DBSCAN, with TCRdist sequence similarity added in when clustering inside HLA-allele-positive subsets. Co-occurrence clustering excluded repertoires with fewer than 30,000 or more than 120,000 public chains, plus five with anomalous nucleotide sharing. The clones in this table, taken by TCRdb from immuneACCESS, are in-frame only. Not every clone is retained; where verified, under half of the shortfall comes from an unresolved V gene, and the cause of the rest is unknown. The DNA was the basis for D and trimming; V, J and clone size are from that table. The sample table holds 150,000 to 200,000 clones, of which 65% to 80% were seen once. Of the sample, approximately 4.4% is held by the ten largest clones.

As regards this clone: Its target antigen remains unknown. Base qualities are not at hand, and no much larger clone is one base apart.

Per the germline V gene (reference sequence), SEHNR is the CDR1 and FQNEAQ is the CDR2. The cysteine opens and the valine closes a CDR3 of 14 amino acids. The entry retains the CDR3 DNA only, 42 bases that are in frame from base 1. V is cut by 2 bases and J by 4 bases, and the space between the germline ends is 12 bases. In total, fewer than 750 healthy bone marrow donors made up the cohort. At the time of sampling, all cohort members were nominally healthy, though unrecorded immune exposures were likely present. The donor was CMV seropositive and belonged to the group of 250 to 350 seropositive cohort members. A peripheral blood sample was collected from each donor, and TCR beta sequencing was performed on peripheral blood mononuclear cells. The Qiagen DNeasy Blood Extraction Kit was used to extract genomic DNA from the blood cell samples.

The source is a man younger than 30 in good health and CMV-seropositive. The rearranged segments are TRBV7-9 and TRBJ2-7; perhaps TRBD1 is the D gene, with 5 bases matching. Source material: PBMCs. The CDR3 region reads CASSLTQGGYEQYV. The DNA sequence is TGTGCCAGCAGCTTAACCCAGGGTGGTTACGAGCAGTACGTC.